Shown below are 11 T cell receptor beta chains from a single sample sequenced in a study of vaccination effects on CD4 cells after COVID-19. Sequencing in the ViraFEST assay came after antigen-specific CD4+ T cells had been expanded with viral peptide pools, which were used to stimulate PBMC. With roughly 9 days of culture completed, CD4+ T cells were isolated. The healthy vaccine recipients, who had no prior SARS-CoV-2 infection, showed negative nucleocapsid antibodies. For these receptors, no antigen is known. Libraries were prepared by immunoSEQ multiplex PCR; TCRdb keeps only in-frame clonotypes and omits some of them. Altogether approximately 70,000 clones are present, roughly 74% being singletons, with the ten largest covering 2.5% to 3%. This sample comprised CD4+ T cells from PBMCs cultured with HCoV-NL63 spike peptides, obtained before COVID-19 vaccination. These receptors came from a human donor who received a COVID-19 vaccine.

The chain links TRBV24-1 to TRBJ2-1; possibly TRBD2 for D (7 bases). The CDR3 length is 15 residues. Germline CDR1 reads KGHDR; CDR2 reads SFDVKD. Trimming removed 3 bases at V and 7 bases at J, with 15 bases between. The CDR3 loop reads CATSDVGGAGNEQFF. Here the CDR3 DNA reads TGTGCCACCAGTGATGTTGGGGGGGCCGGGAATGAGCAGTTCTTC.

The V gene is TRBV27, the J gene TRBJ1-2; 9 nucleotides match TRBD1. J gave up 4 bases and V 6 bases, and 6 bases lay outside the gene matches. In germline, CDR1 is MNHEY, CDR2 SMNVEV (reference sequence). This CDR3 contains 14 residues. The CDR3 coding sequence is TGTGCCAGCAGGGGGACAGGGAGAGGCTATGGCTACACCTTC. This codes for CASRGTGRGYGYTF.

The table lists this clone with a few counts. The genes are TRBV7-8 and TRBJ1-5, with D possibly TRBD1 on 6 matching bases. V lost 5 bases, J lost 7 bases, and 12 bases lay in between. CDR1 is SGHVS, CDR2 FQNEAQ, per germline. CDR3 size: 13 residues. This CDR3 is CASSLNRDQPQHF. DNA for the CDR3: TGTGCCAGCAGCCTCAACAGGGACCAGCCCCAGCATTTT.

The CDR3: CASSFSKNYGYTF. The CDR3 DNA reads as TGTGCCAGCAGCTTTTCGAAAAACTATGGCTACACCTTC. V and J are TRBV5-4 and TRBJ1-2, with D uncertain. This CDR3 is built from 13 residues. The germline CDR1 and CDR2 sequences are SGHNT and YYREEE (reference sequence). V lost 2 bases to trimming and J lost 2 bases, with 7 bases between them.

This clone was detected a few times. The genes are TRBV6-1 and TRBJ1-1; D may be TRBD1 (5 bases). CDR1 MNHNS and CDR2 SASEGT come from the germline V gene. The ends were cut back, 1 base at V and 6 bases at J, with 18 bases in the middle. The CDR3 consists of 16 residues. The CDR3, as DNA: TGTGCCAGCAGTGAAGAGTATAGGGTCCGGGGCGCTGAAGCTTTCTTT. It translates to CASSEEYRVRGAEAFF.

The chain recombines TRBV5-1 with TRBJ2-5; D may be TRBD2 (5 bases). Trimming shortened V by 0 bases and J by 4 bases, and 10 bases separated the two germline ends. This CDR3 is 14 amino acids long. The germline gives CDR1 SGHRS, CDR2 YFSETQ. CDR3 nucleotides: TGCGCCAGCAGCTTGGCAGGAGGAGGAGAGACCCAGTACTTC. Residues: CASSLAGGGETQYF.

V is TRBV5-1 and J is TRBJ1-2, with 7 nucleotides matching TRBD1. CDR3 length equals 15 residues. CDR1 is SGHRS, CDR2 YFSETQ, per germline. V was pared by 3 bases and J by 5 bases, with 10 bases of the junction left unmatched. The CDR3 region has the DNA TGCGCCAGCAGCTCGGGGACAGCGGCTGAGTATGGCTACACCTTC. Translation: CASSSGTAAEYGYTF.

The CDR3 region has the DNA TGTGCCTCCTCGGACAGGGAGGGCACTGAAGCTTTCTTT. This codes for CASSDREGTEAFF. This chain uses TRBV19 with TRBJ1-1; 8 bases align to TRBD1. The trim removed 11 bases at V and 4 bases at J, leaving 9 bases unmatched. Germline V lookup: CDR1 LNHDA, CDR2 SQIVND (reference sequence). This CDR3 comprises 13 residues.

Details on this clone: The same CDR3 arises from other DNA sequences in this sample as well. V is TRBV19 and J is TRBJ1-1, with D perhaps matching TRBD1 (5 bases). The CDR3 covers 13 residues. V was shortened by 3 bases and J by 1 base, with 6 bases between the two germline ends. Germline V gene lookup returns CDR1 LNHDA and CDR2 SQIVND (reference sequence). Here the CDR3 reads CASSIGGNTEAFF. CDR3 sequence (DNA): TGTGCCAGTAGTATCGGGGGGAACACTGAAGCTTTCTTT. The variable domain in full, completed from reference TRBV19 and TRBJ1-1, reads DGGITQSPKYLFRKEGQNVTLSCEQNLNHDAMYWYRQDPGQGLRLIYYSQIVNDFQKGDIAEGYSVSREKKESFPLTVTSAQKNPTAFYLCASSIGGNTEAFFGQGTRLTVV.

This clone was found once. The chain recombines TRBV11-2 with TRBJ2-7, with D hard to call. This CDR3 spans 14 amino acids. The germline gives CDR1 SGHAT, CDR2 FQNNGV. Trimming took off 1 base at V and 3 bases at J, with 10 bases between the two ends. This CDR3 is CASSLADKGYEQYV. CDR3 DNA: TGTGCCAGCAGCTTAGCAGACAAGGGCTACGAGCAGTACGTC.

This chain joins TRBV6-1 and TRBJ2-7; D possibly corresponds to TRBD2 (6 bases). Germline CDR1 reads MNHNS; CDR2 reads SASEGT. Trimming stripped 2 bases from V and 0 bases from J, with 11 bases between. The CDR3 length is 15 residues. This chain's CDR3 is CASSETAGGSYEQYV. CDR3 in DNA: TGTGCCAGCAGTGAAACTGCCGGGGGCTCCTACGAGCAGTACGTC.